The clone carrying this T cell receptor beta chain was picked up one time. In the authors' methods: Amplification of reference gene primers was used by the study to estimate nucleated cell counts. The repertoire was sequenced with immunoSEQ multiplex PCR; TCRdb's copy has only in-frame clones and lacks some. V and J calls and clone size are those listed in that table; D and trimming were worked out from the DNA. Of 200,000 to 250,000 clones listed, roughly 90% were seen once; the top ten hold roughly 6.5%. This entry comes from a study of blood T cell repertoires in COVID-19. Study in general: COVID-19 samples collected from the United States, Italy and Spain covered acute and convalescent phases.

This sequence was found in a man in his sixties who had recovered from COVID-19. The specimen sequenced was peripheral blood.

In DNA, the CDR3 is TGTGCCAGCAGCCAGCGGGACAGATCCTACGAGCAGTACTTC. Translating gives CASSQRDRSYEQYF. V usage is TRBV3-1 (or the pseudogene TRBV3-2) and J usage is TRBJ2-7, with D perhaps matching TRBD1 (7 bases). Germline CDR1 is LGHDT and CDR2 is YNNKEL (reference sequence). The CDR3 runs 14 residues. V lost 3 bases, J lost 1 base, and 10 bases lay in between.